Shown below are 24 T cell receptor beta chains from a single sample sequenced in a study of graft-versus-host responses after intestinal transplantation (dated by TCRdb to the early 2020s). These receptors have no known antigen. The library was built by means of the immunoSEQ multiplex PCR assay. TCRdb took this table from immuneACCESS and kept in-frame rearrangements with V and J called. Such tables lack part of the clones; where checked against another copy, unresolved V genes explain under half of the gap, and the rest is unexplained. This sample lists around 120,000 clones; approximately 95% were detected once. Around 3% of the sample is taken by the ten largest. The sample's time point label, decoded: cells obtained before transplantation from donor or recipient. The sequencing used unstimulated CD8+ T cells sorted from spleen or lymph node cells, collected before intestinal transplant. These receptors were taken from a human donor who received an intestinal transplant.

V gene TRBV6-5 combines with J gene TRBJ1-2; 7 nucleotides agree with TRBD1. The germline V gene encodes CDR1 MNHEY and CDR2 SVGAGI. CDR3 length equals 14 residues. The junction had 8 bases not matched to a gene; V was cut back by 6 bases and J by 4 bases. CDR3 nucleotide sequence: TGTGCCAGCAGCTCCGGGACAGAGTTCTATGGCTACACCTTC. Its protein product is CASSSGTEFYGYTF.

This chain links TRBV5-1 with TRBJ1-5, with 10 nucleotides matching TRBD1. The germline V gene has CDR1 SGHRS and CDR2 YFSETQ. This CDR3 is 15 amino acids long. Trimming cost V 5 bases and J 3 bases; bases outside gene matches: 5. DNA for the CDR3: TGCGCCAGCAGGCCGGGACAGGGGTCCAATCAGCCCCAGCATTTT. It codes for CASRPGQGSNQPQHF. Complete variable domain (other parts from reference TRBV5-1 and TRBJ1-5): KAGVTQTPRYLIKTRGQQVTLSCSPISGHRSVSWYQQTPGQGLQFLFEYFSETQRNKGNFPGRFSGRQFSNSRSEMNVSTLELGDSALYLCASRPGQGSNQPQHFGDGTRLSIL.

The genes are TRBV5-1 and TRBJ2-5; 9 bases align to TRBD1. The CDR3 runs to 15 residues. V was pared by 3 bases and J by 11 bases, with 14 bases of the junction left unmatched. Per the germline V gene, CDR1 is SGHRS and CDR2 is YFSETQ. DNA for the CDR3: TGCGCCAGCAGCTCCCCGGGACAGGGAAAGGGTGAGCAGTACTTC. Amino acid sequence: CASSSPGQGKGEQYF.

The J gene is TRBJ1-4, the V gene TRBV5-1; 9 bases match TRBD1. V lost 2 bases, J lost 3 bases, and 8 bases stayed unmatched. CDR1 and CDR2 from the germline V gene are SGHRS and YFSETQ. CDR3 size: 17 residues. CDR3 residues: CASSFGTGFISNEKLFF. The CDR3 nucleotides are TGCGCCAGCAGCTTTGGGACAGGGTTTATCTCTAATGAAAAACTGTTTTTT.

The CDR3 here is CASSSTASYEQYF. CDR3 nucleotide sequence: TGTGCCAGCAGCTCGACAGCCTCCTACGAGCAGTACTTC. J is TRBJ2-5 and V is TRBV7-9, with D possibly matching TRBD1 (5 bases). Judging by the DNA end, TRBJ2-7 fits better; the J call may be wrong. Germline lookup yields CDR1 SEHNR and CDR2 FQNEAQ (reference sequence). The CDR3 has 13 amino acids.

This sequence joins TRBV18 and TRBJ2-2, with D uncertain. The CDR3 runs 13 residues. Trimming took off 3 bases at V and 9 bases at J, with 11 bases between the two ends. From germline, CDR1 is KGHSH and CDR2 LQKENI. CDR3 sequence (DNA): TGTGCCAGCTCACCCCTGGTATCCCGGGAGCTGTTTTTT. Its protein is CASSPLVSRELFF.

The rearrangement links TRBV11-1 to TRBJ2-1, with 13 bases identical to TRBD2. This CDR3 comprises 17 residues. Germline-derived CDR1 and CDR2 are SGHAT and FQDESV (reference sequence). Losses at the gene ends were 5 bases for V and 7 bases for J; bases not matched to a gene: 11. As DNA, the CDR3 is TGTGCCAGCAGCCCTTTTGGGACTAGCGGGGTTCAAAATGAGCAGTTCTTC. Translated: CASSPFGTSGVQNEQFF.

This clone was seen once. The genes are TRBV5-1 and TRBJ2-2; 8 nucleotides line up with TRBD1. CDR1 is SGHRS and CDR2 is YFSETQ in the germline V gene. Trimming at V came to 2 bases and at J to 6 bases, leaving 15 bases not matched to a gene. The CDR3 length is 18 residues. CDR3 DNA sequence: TGCGCCAGCAGCTTAATCCGCGTGACAGGGGCCCTCGCCGGGGAGCTGTTTTTT. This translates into CASSLIRVTGALAGELFF.

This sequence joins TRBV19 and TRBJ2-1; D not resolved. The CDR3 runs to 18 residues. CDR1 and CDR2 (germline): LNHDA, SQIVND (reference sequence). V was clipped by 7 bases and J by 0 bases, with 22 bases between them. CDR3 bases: TGTGCCAGTACGCCAACCGAGGTTAGTCCTTCCTCCTACAATGAGCAGTTCTTC. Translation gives CASTPTEVSPSSYNEQFF.

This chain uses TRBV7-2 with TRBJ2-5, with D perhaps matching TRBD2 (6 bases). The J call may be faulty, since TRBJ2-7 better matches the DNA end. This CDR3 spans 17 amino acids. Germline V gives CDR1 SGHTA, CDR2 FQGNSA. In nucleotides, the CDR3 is TGTGCCAGCAGCGAATGGGGGGAGACTAGTTATGGCTACGAGCAGTACTTC. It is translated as CASSEWGETSYGYEQYF.

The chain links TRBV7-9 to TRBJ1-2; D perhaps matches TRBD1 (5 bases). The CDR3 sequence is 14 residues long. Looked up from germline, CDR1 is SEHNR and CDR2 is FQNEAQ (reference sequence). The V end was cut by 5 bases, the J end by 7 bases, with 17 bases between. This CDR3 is CASSLPSGTGGYTF. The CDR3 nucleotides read TGTGCCAGCAGCCTCCCATCAGGGACGGGTGGCTACACCTTC.

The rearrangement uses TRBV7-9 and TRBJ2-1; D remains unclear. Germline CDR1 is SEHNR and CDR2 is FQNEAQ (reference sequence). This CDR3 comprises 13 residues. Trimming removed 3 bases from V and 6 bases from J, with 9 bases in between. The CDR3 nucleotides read TGTGCCAGCAGCTTGTATCAATTCAATGAGCAGTTCTTC. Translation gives CASSLYQFNEQFF.

The CDR3 nucleotides are TGTGCCAGCAGCTCTAGCCCGGGACAGGGGGCGCCGAACACTGAAGCTTTCTTT. Amino acids: CASSSSPGQGAPNTEAFF. The chain uses TRBV9 and TRBJ1-1; 12 bases align to TRBD1. Per germline, CDR1 SGDLS and CDR2 YYNGEE. The CDR3 loop spans 18 amino acids. V was clipped by 4 bases and J by 1 base; unmatched bases: 11.

Written as DNA, the CDR3 is TGTGCCAGCAGTTTAGGTTGGACTCGTATTGCCTACAATGAGCAGTTCTTC. Protein: CASSLGWTRIAYNEQFF. The genes are TRBV28 and TRBJ2-1, with a weak D call TRBD2 (5 bases). CDR3 size: 17 residues. The V gene lost 2 bases and the J gene lost 2 bases, with 16 bases spanning the gap. CDR1 and CDR2 from the germline V gene are MDHEN and SYDVKM.

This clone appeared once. CDR3 loop: CASSWTGGSEQYF. The CDR3, as DNA: TGTGCCAGCAGCTGGACAGGGGGCAGCGAGCAGTACTTC. This rearrangement joins TRBV5-4 to TRBJ2-7; 11 positions agree with TRBD1. Germline V gene data show CDR1 as SGHNT and CDR2 as YYREEE (reference sequence). CDR3 length: 13 residues. V gave up 3 bases and J gave up 6 bases; unmatched junction bases: 2.

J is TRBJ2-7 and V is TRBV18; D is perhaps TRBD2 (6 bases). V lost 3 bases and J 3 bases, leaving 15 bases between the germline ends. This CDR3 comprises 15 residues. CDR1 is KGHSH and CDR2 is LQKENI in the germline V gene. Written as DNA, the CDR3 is TGTGCCAGCTCACCTGGTCCCCCGGGGGACTACGAGCAGTACTTC. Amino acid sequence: CASSPGPPGDYEQYF.

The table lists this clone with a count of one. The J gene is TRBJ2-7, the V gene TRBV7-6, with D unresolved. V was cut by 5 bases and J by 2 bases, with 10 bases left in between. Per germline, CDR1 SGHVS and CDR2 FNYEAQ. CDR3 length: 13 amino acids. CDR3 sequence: CASSPPDPYEQYF. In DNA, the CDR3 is TGTGCCAGCAGCCCCCCGGATCCCTACGAGCAGTACTTC.

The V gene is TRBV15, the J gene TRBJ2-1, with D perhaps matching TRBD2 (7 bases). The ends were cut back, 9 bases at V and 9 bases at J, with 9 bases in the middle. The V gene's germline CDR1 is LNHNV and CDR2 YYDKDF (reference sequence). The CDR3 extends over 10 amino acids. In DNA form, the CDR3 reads TGTGCCACACGGGGGGCTGAGCAGTTCTTC. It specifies CATRGAEQFF.

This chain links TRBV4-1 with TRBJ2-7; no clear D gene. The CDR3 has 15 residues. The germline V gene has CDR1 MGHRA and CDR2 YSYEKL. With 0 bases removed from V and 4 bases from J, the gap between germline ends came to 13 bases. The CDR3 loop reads CASSQDSRNLYEQYF. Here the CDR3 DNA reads TGCGCCAGCAGCCAAGATTCCAGAAATTTATACGAGCAGTACTTC.

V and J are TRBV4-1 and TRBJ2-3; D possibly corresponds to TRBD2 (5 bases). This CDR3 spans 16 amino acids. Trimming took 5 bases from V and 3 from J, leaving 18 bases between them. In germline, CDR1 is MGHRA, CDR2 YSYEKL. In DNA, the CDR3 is TGCGCCAGCAGCGGCGGGCGCTTTCGTTGGACAGATACGCAGTATTTT. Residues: CASSGGRFRWTDTQYF.

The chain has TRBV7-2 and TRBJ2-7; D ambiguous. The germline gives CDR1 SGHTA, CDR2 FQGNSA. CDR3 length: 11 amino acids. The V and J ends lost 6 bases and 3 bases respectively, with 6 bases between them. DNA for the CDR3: TGTGCCAGCAGGCTAGGCTACGAGCAGTACTTC. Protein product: CASRLGYEQYF.

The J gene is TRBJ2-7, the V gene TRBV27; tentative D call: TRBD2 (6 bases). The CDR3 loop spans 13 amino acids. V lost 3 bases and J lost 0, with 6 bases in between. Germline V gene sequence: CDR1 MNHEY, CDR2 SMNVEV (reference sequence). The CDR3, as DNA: TGTGCCAGCAGTTTGGGACTCTCCTACGAGCAGTACTTC. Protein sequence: CASSLGLSYEQYF.

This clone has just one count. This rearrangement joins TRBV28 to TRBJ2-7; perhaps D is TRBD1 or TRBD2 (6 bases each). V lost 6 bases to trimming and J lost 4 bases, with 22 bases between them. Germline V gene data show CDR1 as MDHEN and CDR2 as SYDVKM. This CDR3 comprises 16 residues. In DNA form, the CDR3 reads TGTGCCAGCAGGCCAGTAGGGGGGATTCCCCCTTACGAGCAGTACTTC. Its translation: CASRPVGGIPPYEQYF.

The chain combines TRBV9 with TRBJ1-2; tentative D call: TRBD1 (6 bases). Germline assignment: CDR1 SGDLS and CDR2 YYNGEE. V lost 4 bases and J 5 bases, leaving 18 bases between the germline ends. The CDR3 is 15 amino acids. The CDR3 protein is CASSPRGGPRYGYTF. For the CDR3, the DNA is TGTGCCAGCAGCCCTAGGGGGGGGCCCCGATATGGCTACACCTTC.